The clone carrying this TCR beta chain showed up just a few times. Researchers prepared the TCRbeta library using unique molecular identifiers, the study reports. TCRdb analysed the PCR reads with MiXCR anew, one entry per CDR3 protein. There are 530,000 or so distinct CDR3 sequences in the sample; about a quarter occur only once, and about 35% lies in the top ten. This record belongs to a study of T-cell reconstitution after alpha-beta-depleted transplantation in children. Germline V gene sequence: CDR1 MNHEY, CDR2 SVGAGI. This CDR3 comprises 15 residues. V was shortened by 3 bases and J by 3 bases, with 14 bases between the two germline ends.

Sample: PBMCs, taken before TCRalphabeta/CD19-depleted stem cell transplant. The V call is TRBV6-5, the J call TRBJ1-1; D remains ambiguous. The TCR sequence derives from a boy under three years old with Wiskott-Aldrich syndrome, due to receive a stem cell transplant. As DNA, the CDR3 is TGTGCCAGCAGTTATTATGGGTCCGGGGACACTGAAGCTTTCTTT. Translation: CASSYYGSGDTEAFF.